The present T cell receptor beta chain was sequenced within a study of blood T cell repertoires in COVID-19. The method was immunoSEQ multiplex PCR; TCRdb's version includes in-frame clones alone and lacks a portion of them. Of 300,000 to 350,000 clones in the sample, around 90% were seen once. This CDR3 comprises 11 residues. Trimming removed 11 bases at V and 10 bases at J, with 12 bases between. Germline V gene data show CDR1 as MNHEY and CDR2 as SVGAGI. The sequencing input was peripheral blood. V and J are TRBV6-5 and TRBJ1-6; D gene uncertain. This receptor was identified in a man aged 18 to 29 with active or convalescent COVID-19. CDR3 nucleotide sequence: TGTGCCGCCGCTACTTGGTCACCCCTCCACTTT. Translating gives CAAATWSPLHF.